The 29 T cell receptor beta chains listed next were all sequenced from one sample in a study of blood T cell repertoires in COVID-19. TCRdb keeps only in-frame clones here, not all; method: immunoSEQ multiplex PCR. Here the sample spans about half a million clones, nearly 90% being singletons. Sequenced input: peripheral blood. The receptors here all came from a man aged 18 to 29 with COVID-19, enrolled during active disease.

This chain joins TRBV7-9 and TRBJ2-7, with 7 bases aligning to TRBD2. The germline CDR1 and CDR2 sequences are SEHNR and FQNEAQ (reference sequence). V gave up 6 bases and J gave up 6 bases; unmatched junction bases: 8. This CDR3 comprises 13 residues. The CDR3 is CASSSSGGREQYF. DNA of the CDR3: TGTGCCAGCAGTTCCTCGGGGGGTCGCGAGCAGTACTTC.

The chain employs TRBV9 and TRBJ2-1; D might be TRBD2 (5 bases). In germline, CDR1 is SGDLS, CDR2 YYNGEE. The CDR3 loop spans 16 amino acids. V was shortened by 3 bases and J by 0 bases, with 13 bases between the two germline ends. DNA for the CDR3: TGTGCCAGCAGCGCGAGCGGTGGAGTCTCCTACAATGAGCAGTTCTTC. As protein: CASSASGGVSYNEQFF.

V is TRBV7-9 and J is TRBJ2-1, with a possible D match to TRBD1 (5 bases). The CDR3 length is 15 residues. The V gene's germline CDR1 is SEHNR and CDR2 FQNEAQ (reference sequence). Deletions cut 2 bases from V and 4 bases from J, with 12 bases between. The CDR3 nucleotides read TGTGCCAGCAGCTTAAAAATCCAGGGATACAATGAGCAGTTCTTC. It is translated as CASSLKIQGYNEQFF.

This chain links TRBV5-1 with TRBJ1-4, with D possibly being TRBD1 (6 bases). V was pared by 3 bases and J by 0 bases, with 12 bases between. This CDR3 spans 16 amino acids. Germline V gives CDR1 SGHRS, CDR2 YFSETQ. The CDR3 bases are TGCGCCAGCAGCTCGGGGTACAGGGCAACTAATGAAAAACTGTTTTTT. Translating gives CASSSGYRATNEKLFF.

The V call is TRBV5-1, the J call TRBJ1-4; 9 bases fit TRBD1. V trimming: 5 bases; J trimming: 2 bases; junction bases outside the gene matches: 7. The CDR3 is 16 amino acids. CDR1 is SGHRS and CDR2 is YFSETQ in the germline V gene. The CDR3 loop reads CASRVTGGITNEKLFF. The CDR3 region has the DNA TGCGCCAGCAGAGTGACAGGGGGGATCACTAATGAAAAACTGTTTTTT. Full variable domain (outside the CDR3, taken from reference TRBV5-1 and TRBJ1-4): KAGVTQTPRYLIKTRGQQVTLSCSPISGHRSVSWYQQTPGQGLQFLFEYFSETQRNKGNFPGRFSGRQFSNSRSEMNVSTLELGDSALYLCASRVTGGITNEKLFFGSGTQLSVL.

The V call is TRBV3-1 (or the pseudogene TRBV3-2), the J call TRBJ1-4; D might be TRBD1 (5 bases). Looked up from germline, CDR1 is LGHDT and CDR2 is YNNKEL (reference sequence). The CDR3 spans 15 residues. Trimming removed 2 bases from V and 1 base from J, with 8 bases in between. Here the CDR3 reads CASSQRGLTNEKLFF. The CDR3 bases are TGTGCCAGCAGCCAACGGGGGTTAACTAATGAAAAACTGTTTTTT.

This chain connects TRBV19 to TRBJ2-7; 9 bases align to TRBD2. The CDR3 consists of 15 residues. The germline CDR1 and CDR2 sequences are LNHDA and SQIVND (reference sequence). The junction had 6 bases not matched to a gene; V was cut back by 6 bases and J by 0 bases. The CDR3 reads CASSSSGASSYEQYF. For the CDR3, the DNA is TGTGCCAGTAGCTCTAGCGGGGCCAGCTCCTACGAGCAGTACTTC.

V and J are TRBV15 and TRBJ2-2; maybe TRBD2 (7 bases). Trimming pared 1 base from V and 7 bases from J, leaving 10 bases between. The V gene's germline CDR1 is LNHNV and CDR2 YYDKDF (reference sequence). This CDR3 spans 14 amino acids. This chain's CDR3 is CATSRARGGGELFF. The CDR3 coding sequence is TGTGCCACCAGCAGAGCGAGGGGGGGCGGGGAGCTGTTTTTT.

V is TRBV5-1 and J is TRBJ2-5; TRBD2 matches 10 bases. The germline V gene encodes CDR1 SGHRS and CDR2 YFSETQ. This CDR3 is 16 amino acids long. Trimming cost V 0 bases and J 5 bases; bases outside gene matches: 7. The CDR3 nucleotides read TGCGCCAGCAGCTTGGGGGCTAGCGGGAGTCTGGAGACCCAGTACTTC. This gives the protein CASSLGASGSLETQYF.

The chain links TRBV9 to TRBJ2-1; 10 nucleotides align to TRBD2. Unmatched junction bases numbered 2, after V lost 0 bases and J lost 5 bases. The CDR3 totals 15 residues. Germline V gene sequence: CDR1 SGDLS, CDR2 YYNGEE. DNA for the CDR3: TGTGCCAGCAGCGTAGTAGCGGGAGGCCACAATGAGCAGTTCTTC. Translated: CASSVVAGGHNEQFF.

This sequence joins TRBV24-1 and TRBJ2-3, with 9 bases lining up with TRBD1. Germline CDR1 is KGHDR and CDR2 is SFDVKD. The V and J ends lost 6 bases and 5 bases, in that order; junction bases with no gene match: 5. The CDR3 covers 14 residues. Here the CDR3 DNA reads TGTGCCACCAGTATTGGACAGGGGAAAGATACGCAGTATTTT. It specifies CATSIGQGKDTQYF.

The V call is TRBV7-9, the J call TRBJ1-4; tentatively, D is TRBD1 (5 bases). V lost 1 base and J 4 bases, leaving 10 bases between the germline ends. Germline loops: CDR1 SEHNR, CDR2 FQNEAQ (reference sequence). This CDR3 has 15 residues. DNA for the CDR3: TGTGCCAGCAGCTTAGGTCCAGGGCGTAATGAAAAACTGTTTTTT. Its protein is CASSLGPGRNEKLFF.

V gene TRBV3-1 (or the pseudogene TRBV3-2) combines with J gene TRBJ2-7, with 9 bases that match TRBD1. Per the germline V gene, CDR1 is LGHDT and CDR2 is YNNKEL (reference sequence). The J segment lost 1 base and the V segment lost 1 base, leaving 11 bases of the junction unmatched. The CDR3 consists of 18 residues. CDR3 nucleotides: TGTGCCAGCAGCCAAGGAGTCGTCGGCGGGACAGGGTCCTACGAGCAGTACTTC. As protein: CASSQGVVGGTGSYEQYF.

The chain carries TRBV21-1 and TRBJ2-7; no DNA check was done on the table's D call, TRBD2. TRBV21-1 has pseudogene status. The CDR3 totals 15 residues. CDR3 DNA sequence: TGTGCCAGCAGCAAAAATAGCGGACCATACTACGAGCAGTACTTC. This gives the protein CASSKNSGPYYEQYF.

This chain uses TRBV4-1 with TRBJ1-4; unclear D gene. Germline V gene lookup returns CDR1 MGHRA and CDR2 YSYEKL. The CDR3 runs 13 residues. Trimming cost V 4 bases and J 7 bases, with 10 bases left between them. CDR3 amino acids: CASSLLWSEKLFF. Here the CDR3 DNA reads TGCGCCAGCAGCCTGCTCTGGAGTGAAAAACTGTTTTTT.

The V gene is TRBV10-1, the J gene TRBJ2-1, with TRBD1 matching over 10 bases. This CDR3 spans 15 amino acids. Unmatched junction bases numbered 10, after V lost 7 bases and J lost 7 bases. Germline CDR1 and CDR2: WNHNN and SYGVQD (reference sequence). CDR3 sequence: CASNKTGTGANEQFF. CDR3 in DNA: TGCGCCAGCAATAAAACCGGGACAGGGGCTAATGAGCAGTTCTTC.

The chain is built from TRBV13 and TRBJ1-1; TRBD1 aligns across 8 bases. CDR1 is PRHDT, CDR2 FYEKMQ, per germline (reference sequence). The CDR3 is made up of 16 amino acids. J lost 7 bases, V lost 2 bases, and 12 bases had no gene match. CDR3 sequence: CASSLSDRGSYGEAFF. The CDR3 DNA is TGTGCCAGCAGCTTATCAGACAGGGGTTCATACGGTGAAGCTTTCTTT.

The chain has TRBV29-1 and TRBJ1-5; no firm D call. Germline V gene lookup returns CDR1 SQVTM and CDR2 ANQGSEA. CDR3 length equals 14 residues. Between the trimmed V and J ends, which lost 4 bases and 5 bases, there was a span of 15 bases. In DNA form, the CDR3 reads TGCAGCGTTGGTAACGCTTCTCGGGATCAGCCCCAGCATTTT. The encoded protein is CSVGNASRDQPQHF. The variable domain in full, completed from reference TRBV29-1 and TRBJ1-5, reads SAVISQKPSRDICQRGTSLTIQCQVDSQVTMMFWYRQQPGQSLTLIATANQGSEATYESGFVIDKFPISRPNLTFSTLTVSNMSPEDSSIYLCSVGNASRDQPQHFGDGTRLSIL.

This chain joins TRBV3-1 (or the pseudogene TRBV3-2) and TRBJ2-2; 9 bases line up with TRBD1. The CDR3 is 14 amino acids. Trimming took 6 bases from V and 4 from J; bases not matched to a gene: 3. Germline V gives CDR1 LGHDT, CDR2 YNNKEL (reference sequence). This chain's CDR3 is CASRDRGSTGELFF. The CDR3 nucleotides read TGTGCCAGCAGGGACAGGGGAAGCACCGGGGAGCTGTTTTTT.

The chain employs TRBV27 and TRBJ2-2; perhaps TRBD1 as D (6 bases). With 5 bases removed from V and 4 bases from J, the gap between germline ends came to 11 bases. This CDR3 contains 14 residues. Germline CDR1 MNHEY, CDR2 SMNVEV (reference sequence). The CDR3 is CASSPGQSTGELFF. DNA of the CDR3: TGTGCCAGCAGTCCCGGACAGAGCACCGGGGAGCTGTTTTTT.

The genes are TRBV5-1 and TRBJ2-1; TRBD2 matches 12 bases. Germline CDR1 reads SGHRS; CDR2 reads YFSETQ. Trimming at V came to 0 bases and at J to 6 bases, leaving 10 bases not matched to a gene. This CDR3 comprises 18 residues. CDR3 protein: CASSLGSSSGGAGNEQFF. The CDR3 DNA reads as TGCGCCAGCAGCTTGGGATCCTCTAGCGGGGGGGCCGGCAATGAGCAGTTCTTC.

The chain is built from TRBV30 and TRBJ1-5; no clear D. In germline, CDR1 is GTSNPN, CDR2 SVGIG (reference sequence). V gave up 0 bases and J gave up 3 bases, with 6 bases separating them. The CDR3 spans 13 residues. CDR3 sequence (DNA): TGTGCCTGGAGTGTGGAGTACAATCAGCCCCAGCATTTT. Translating it yields CAWSVEYNQPQHF. The full variable domain, completed using reference TRBV30 and TRBJ1-5, is SQTIHQWPATLVQPVGSPLSLECTVEGTSNPNLYWYRQAAGRGLQLLFYSVGIGQISSEVPQNLSASRPQDRQFILSSKKLLLSDSGFYLCAWSVEYNQPQHFGDGTRLSIL.

This chain links TRBV6-6 with TRBJ1-6; maybe TRBD1 (5 bases). Per the germline V gene, CDR1 is MNHNY and CDR2 is SVGAGI (reference sequence). Deletions cut 5 bases from V and 9 bases from J, with 14 bases between. The CDR3 runs 14 residues. The CDR3 spells CASSIQDQGSPLHF. In nucleotides, the CDR3 is TGTGCCAGCAGTATACAGGACCAGGGTTCACCCCTCCACTTT.

The gene calls are TRBV24-1 and TRBJ2-3; D might be TRBD1 (6 bases). Per the germline V gene, CDR1 is KGHDR and CDR2 is SFDVKD. Trimming stripped 2 bases from V and 4 bases from J, with 9 bases between. The CDR3 loop spans 14 amino acids. The CDR3 DNA reads TGTGCCACCAGTGATTCTACAGGGCCAGATACGCAGTATTTT. It yields the protein CATSDSTGPDTQYF.

V is TRBV6-6 and J is TRBJ1-5; perhaps TRBD1 as D (5 bases). Germline CDR1 and CDR2: MNHNY and SVGAGI (reference sequence). The CDR3 has 16 amino acids. The V and J ends lost 8 bases and 3 bases respectively, with 20 bases between them. CDR3: CASSSLQGRNNQPQHF. CDR3 sequence (DNA): TGTGCCAGCTCCTCCCTTCAGGGCCGGAACAATCAGCCCCAGCATTTT.

This clone appeared a few times. Additional DNA sequences in this sample encode the identical CDR3. The chain has TRBV27 and TRBJ2-2; 8 positions match TRBD2. This CDR3 spans 14 amino acids. Germline loops: CDR1 MNHEY, CDR2 SMNVEV (reference sequence). The junction had 0 bases not matched to a gene; V was cut back by 2 bases and J by 4 bases. CDR3 DNA sequence: TGTGCCAGCAGTTTAGCGGGAGGCACCGGGGAGCTGTTTTTT. This sequence encodes CASSLAGGTGELFF.

The chain joins TRBV3-1 (or the pseudogene TRBV3-2) to TRBJ1-2; TRBD1 aligns across 12 bases. V gave up 1 base and J gave up 4 bases; unmatched junction bases: 4. This CDR3 spans 16 amino acids. Germline lookup yields CDR1 LGHDT and CDR2 YNNKEL (reference sequence). The CDR3 DNA sequence: TGTGCCAGCAGCCAAGGGGGGACAGGGGGCCTCTATGGCTACACCTTC. Translation gives CASSQGGTGGLYGYTF.

The J gene is TRBJ1-5, the V gene TRBV30; TRBD1 matches at 7 bases. The CDR3 is 14 residues long. Unmatched junction bases numbered 9, after V lost 4 bases and J lost 6 bases. The V gene's germline CDR1 is GTSNPN and CDR2 SVGIG (reference sequence). The CDR3 bases are TGTGCCTGGACCGCCCGGGGACAGCTTCAGCCCCAGCATTTT. Translating gives CAWTARGQLQPQHF.

This rearrangement joins TRBV27 to TRBJ1-5; D is uncertain. Trimming stripped 5 bases from V and 3 bases from J, with 5 bases between. Germline CDR1 and CDR2: MNHEY and SMNVEV (reference sequence). The CDR3 covers 12 residues. CDR3 DNA: TGTGCCAGCAGTCACAACAATCAGCCCCAGCATTTT. Its translation is CASSHNNQPQHF.